The following is a T cell receptor beta chain sequence with its context. The specificity of this receptor is unknown. No much larger clonotype is one base removed from it; base qualities were not supplied. TCRbeta CDR3 regions were amplified from genomic DNA using the immunoSEQ Assay, a bias-controlled multiplex PCR. On the study's bioinformatics: Within the assay, amplification of reference gene primers was used to estimate how many nucleated cells each sample contained. Sequence reads were collapsed and filtered to measure the absolute abundance of every unique TCRbeta CDR3 rearrangement. For each sample, productive Simpson clonality was calculated as the square root of Simpson's diversity index across productive rearrangements. TCRdb mirrors the immuneACCESS table, restricted to in-frame sequences. Some clones are absent from its copies; in checked studies, under half trace to an unresolved V gene, and the reason for the others is unknown. From that table come the V and J calls and clone size; the DNA was used to work out D and trimming. The sample table holds 190,000 or so clones, of which around 85% were seen once. Around 9.8% of the sample is held by the ten biggest clonotypes.

The cysteine opens and the phenylalanine closes a CDR3 of 14 amino acids. Only CDR3 DNA is held: 42 bases, read in frame from base 1. As encoded in the germline V gene, CDR1 is SGHRS while CDR2 is YFSETQ. V is pruned by 3 bases and J by 2 bases, leaving 1 base of the junction without a gene match. Collaborating institutions collected whole blood in K2EDTA tubes following their own protocols. Collaborator samples were shipped for TCRbeta analysis as frozen whole blood, isolated PBMCs, or DNA extracted from either sample type. These data originate in a study of blood T cell repertoires in COVID-19 (dated by TCRdb to about 2020). About the investigation overall: The collaborator samples originated in the United States, Italy and Spain and spanned the acute and convalescent phases of COVID-19. The material from the prospective study consisted of cDNA or gDNA derived from T cells, B-cell-depleted T cells, or PBMCs. Where available, HLA class I and class II types were taken from metadata supplied by the sample provider and were not determined by assay-based typing. Deeply sampled blood TCRbeta repertoires from subjects exposed to, actively infected with, or recovered from COVID-19 were included in the dataset. The repertoires were released in a freely available public database intended as a resource for research on the immune response to SARS-CoV-2. Sample metadata almost always included a de-identified subject ID, COVID-19 status, age in years and sex. Samples were obtained from the ongoing ImmuneRACE study (first 160 participants) and from 1,254 subjects provided by 6 global collaborators.

The investigation overall reported the following: How much clinical and demographic metadata was included differed by source and by participant, and the metadata was provided uncurated.

The V and J genes are TRBV5-1 and TRBJ1-5; 8 bases in the middle match TRBD1. This TCR came from an elderly woman with acute or convalescent COVID-19. The sequenced sample consisted of peripheral blood. The CDR3 reads CASSWGQGNQPQHF. The nucleotide sequence is TGCGCCAGCAGCTGGGGACAGGGCAATCAGCCCCAGCATTTT.